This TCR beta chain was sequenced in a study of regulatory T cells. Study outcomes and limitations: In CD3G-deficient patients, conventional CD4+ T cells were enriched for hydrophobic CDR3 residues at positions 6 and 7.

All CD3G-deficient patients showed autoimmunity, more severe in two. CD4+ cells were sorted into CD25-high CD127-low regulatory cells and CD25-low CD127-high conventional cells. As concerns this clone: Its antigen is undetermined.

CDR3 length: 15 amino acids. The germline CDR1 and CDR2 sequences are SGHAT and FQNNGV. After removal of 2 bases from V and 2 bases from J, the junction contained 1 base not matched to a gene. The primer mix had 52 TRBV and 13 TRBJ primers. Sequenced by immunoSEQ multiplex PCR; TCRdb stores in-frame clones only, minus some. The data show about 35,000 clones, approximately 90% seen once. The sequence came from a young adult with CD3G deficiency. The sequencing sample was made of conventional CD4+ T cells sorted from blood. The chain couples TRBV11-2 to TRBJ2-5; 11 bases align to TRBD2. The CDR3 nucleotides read TGTGCCAGCAGCTTAAGACTAGCGGGGCAAGAGACCCAGTACTTC. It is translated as CASSLRLAGQETQYF.